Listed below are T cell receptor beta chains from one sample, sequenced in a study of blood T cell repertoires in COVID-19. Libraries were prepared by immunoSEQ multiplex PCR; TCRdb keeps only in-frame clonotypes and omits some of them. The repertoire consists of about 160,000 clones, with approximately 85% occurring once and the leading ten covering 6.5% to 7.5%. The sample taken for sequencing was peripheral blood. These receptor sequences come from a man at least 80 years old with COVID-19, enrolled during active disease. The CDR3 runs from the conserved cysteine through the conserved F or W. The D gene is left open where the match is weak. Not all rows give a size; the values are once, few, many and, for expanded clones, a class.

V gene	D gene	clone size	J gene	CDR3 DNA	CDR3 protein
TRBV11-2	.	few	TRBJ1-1	TGTGCCAGCAGCCGTTACGGCGAGACTTACGAAGCTTTCTTT	CASSRYGETYEAFF
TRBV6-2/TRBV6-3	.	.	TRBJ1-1	TGTGCCAGCAGTTACCCACAGATGAACACTGAAGCTTTCTTT	CASSYPQMNTEAFF
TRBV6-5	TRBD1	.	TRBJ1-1	TGTGCCAGCAGCCTTGACAGGGTGGGAGACACTGAAGCTTTCTTT	CASSLDRVGDTEAFF
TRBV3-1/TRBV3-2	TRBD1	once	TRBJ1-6	TGTGCCAGCAGCCTGACAGGGTATAATTCACCCCTCCACTTT	CASSLTGYNSPLHF
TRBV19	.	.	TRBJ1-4	TGTGCCAGTAGCATGACGGGCGGGGGTGTTGAAAAACTGTTTTTT	CASSMTGGGVEKLFF
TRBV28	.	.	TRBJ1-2	TGTGCCAGCAGTGCCCGACAGTTTTACCGTGGCTACACCTTC	CASSARQFYRGYTF
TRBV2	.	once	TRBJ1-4	TGTGCCAGCAGGGCACTAGCAGAGGAAAAACTGTTTTTT	CASRALAEEKLFF
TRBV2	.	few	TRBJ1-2	TGTGCCAGCAGTGAGCAGACTGCTAACTATGGCTACACCTTC	CASSEQTANYGYTF
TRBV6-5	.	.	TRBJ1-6	TGTGCCAGCAGTAGGGATTCGGGGAATTCACCCCTCCACTTT	CASSRDSGNSPLHF
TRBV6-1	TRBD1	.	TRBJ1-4	TGTGCCAGCAACCGGGGACAGGTTCGGGATGAAAAACTGTTTTTT	CASNRGQVRDEKLFF
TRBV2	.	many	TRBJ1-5	TGTGCCAGCAGTGGGGGGCCGGGTCAGCCCCAGCATTTT	CASSGGPGQPQHF
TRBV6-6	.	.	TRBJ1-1	TGTGCCAGCAGGACAAATGTTGAAGCTTTCTTT	CASRTNVEAFF
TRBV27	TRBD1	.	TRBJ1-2	TGTGCCAGCAGTTTCGACCGGGACAGGGGAGCTAACTATGGCTACACCTTC	CASSFDRDRGANYGYTF
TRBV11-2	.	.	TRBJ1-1	TGTGCCAGCAGCTTAGGGAGGCAAACTATGAACACTGAAGCTTTCTTT	CASSLGRQTMNTEAFF
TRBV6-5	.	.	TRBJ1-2	TGTGCCAGCAGCTCGACACTCGGCCCTGATGGCTACACCTTC	CASSSTLGPDGYTF
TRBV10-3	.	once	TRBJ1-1	TGTGCCATCAGTGACCGGGTCCAGGGCAAGGTTGAAGCTTTCTTT	CAISDRVQGKVEAFF
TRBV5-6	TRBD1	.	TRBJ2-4	TGTGCCAGCAGCTCACCGGGACAGGCGCTCCCCAGGGCCAAAAACATTCAGTACTTC	CASSSPGQALPRAKNIQYF
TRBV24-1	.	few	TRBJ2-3	TGTGCCACCAGTGACGGAGGGTTGGGGACCGGGACAGCCGGCACAGATACGCAGTATTTT	CATSDGGLGTGTAGTDTQYF
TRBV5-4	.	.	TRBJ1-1	TGTGCCAGCAGCCCACCGAGAGGGGGGGCGGACACTGAAGCTTTCTTT	CASSPPRGGADTEAFF
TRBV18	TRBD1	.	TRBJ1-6	TGTGCCAGCTCACGGGGACAGGGAACTAATTCACCCCTCCACTTT	CASSRGQGTNSPLHF
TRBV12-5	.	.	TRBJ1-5	TGTGCTAGTGGTTTGTTCGGGACTGATCAGCCCCAGCATTTT	CASGLFGTDQPQHF
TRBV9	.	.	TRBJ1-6	TGTGCCAGCAGCGGATACGGGGGGCCCTCCTATAATTCACCCCTCCACTTT	CASSGYGGPSYNSPLHF
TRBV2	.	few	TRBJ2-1	TGTGCCAGCGACAGCAATGAGCAGTTCTTC	CASDSNEQFF
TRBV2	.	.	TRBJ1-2	TGTGCCAGCAGTACGGGGGCTAACTATGGCTACACCTTC	CASSTGANYGYTF
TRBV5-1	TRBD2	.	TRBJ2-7	TGCGCCAGCAGCTTTCGCGCTAGCGGAACCTACGAGCAGTACTTC	CASSFRASGTYEQYF
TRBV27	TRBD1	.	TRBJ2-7	TGTGCCAGCAGTTTAACAGGGACAGGGGACTACGAGCAGTACTTC	CASSLTGTGDYEQYF
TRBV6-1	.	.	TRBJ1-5	TGTGCCAGCAGTGAAAGACCGAGGGGGTGGGGTCTTAATCAGCCCCAGCATTTT	CASSERPRGWGLNQPQHF
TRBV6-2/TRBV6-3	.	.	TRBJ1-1	TGTGCCAGCAGTGTGGTCAGGGGCGGAGGAGCTGAAGCTTTCTTT	CASSVVRGGGAEAFF
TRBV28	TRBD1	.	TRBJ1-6	TGTGCCAGCAGTTACACCGGGACAGGTTACGATTCACCCCTCCACTTT	CASSYTGTGYDSPLHF
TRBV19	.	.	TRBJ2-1	TGTGCCAGTAGTGGGGCGGGGGCCTCCTACAATGAGCAGTTCTTC	CASSGAGASYNEQFF
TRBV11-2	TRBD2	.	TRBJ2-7	TGTGCCAGCAGCTTAACTGGACTAGCGGGGGGTACCTACGAGCAGTACTTC	CASSLTGLAGGTYEQYF
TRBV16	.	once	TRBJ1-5	TGTGCCAGCAGCCCGCAGGGGCAAAATCAGCCCCAGCATTTT	CASSPQGQNQPQHF
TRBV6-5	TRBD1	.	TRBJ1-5	TGTGCCAGCAGGGGGGACAGGGCCCTTAATCAGCCCCAGCATTTT	CASRGDRALNQPQHF
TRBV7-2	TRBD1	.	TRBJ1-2	TGTGCCAGCAGCTTAGCCGACAGGGACTATGGCTACACCTTC	CASSLADRDYGYTF
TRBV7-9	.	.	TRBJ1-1	TGTGCCAGCAGCGGGCAGGGCCGCACTGAAGCTTTCTTT	CASSGQGRTEAFF
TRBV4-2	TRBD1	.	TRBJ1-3	TGTGCCAGCAGCCTTGAGGGACAGATCTCTGGAAACACCATATATTTT	CASSLEGQISGNTIYF
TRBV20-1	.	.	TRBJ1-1	TGCAGTGCTAGAGTAAACACTGAAGCTTTCTTT	CSARVNTEAFF
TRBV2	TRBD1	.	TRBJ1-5	TGTGCCAGCAGTCCCGACAGGGGCGATCAGCCCCAGCATTTT	CASSPDRGDQPQHF
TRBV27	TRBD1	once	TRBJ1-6	TGTGCCAGCAGTCCCGAGGGGGACAGGGGATTCGTACCCCTCCACTTT	CASSPEGDRGFVPLHF
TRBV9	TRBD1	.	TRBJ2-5	TGTGCCAGCAGCGACGGGACAGGGGGTTCGGAGACCCAGTACTTC	CASSDGTGGSETQYF
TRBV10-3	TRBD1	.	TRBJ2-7	TGTGCCATCAGTGAGGACAGGGTGGGCGAGCAGTACTTC	CAISEDRVGEQYF
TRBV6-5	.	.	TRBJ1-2	TGTGCCAGCAGTTACCTACAGGGTTCCTATGGCTACACCTTC	CASSYLQGSYGYTF
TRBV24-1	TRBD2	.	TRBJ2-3	TGTGCCACCAGTGCCCTGGGACTAGCGGGGGAAGATACGCAGTATTTT	CATSALGLAGEDTQYF
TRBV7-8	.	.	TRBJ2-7	TGTGCCAGCAGCCGCTTGGCAGGGAACTTACCTAGCTCCTACGAGCAGTACTTC	CASSRLAGNLPSSYEQYF
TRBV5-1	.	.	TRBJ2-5	TGCGCCAGCAGCGCGGGACAGCCGTCGGAGACCCAGTACTTC	CASSAGQPSETQYF
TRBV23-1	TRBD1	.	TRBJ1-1	TGCGCCAGCAGTCGGGGTAAGGACAGGTTGGACACTGAAGCTTTCTTT	CASSRGKDRLDTEAFF
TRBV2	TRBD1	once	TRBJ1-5	TGTGCCAGCAGTCGACAGGGGGAACATCAGCCCCAGCATTTT	CASSRQGEHQPQHF
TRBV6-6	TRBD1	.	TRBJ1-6	TGTGCCACCCAGACAGGGGTAGGCTCACCCCTCCACTTT	CATQTGVGSPLHF
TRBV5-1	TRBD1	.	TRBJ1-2	TGCGCCAGCAGCCTGGAGACAGGGTCCTATGGCTACACCTTC	CASSLETGSYGYTF
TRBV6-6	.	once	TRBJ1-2	TGTGCCAGCACCCCGACAACCGATATCTATGGCTACACCTTC	CASTPTTDIYGYTF
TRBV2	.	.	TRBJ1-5	TGTGCCAGCAGTGACAGGGCCCGGAGTCAGCCCCAGCATTTT	CASSDRARSQPQHF
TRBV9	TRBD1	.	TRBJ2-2	TGTGCCAGCAGCGTCGACAGGGAAACCGGGGAGCTGTTTTTT	CASSVDRETGELFF
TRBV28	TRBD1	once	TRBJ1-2	TGTGCCAGCAGTCCTCGGGACAGGCCTGGCTATGGCTACACCTTC	CASSPRDRPGYGYTF